Shown below are 9 T cell receptor beta chains from a single sample sequenced in a study of cytomegalovirus exposure and HLA in healthy donors. The method was immunoSEQ multiplex PCR; TCRdb's version includes in-frame clones alone and lacks a portion of them. The table includes roughly 50,000 clones, around 93% detected once. The sequencing input was PBMCs. The receptors come from a woman between 18 and 30 years old in good health and CMV-seropositive.

The chain joins TRBV2 to TRBJ2-7; D may be TRBD2 (5 bases). Looked up from germline, CDR1 is SNHLY and CDR2 is FYNNEI. Trimming removed 4 bases from V and 3 bases from J, with 13 bases in between. The CDR3 length is 14 residues. CDR3 loop: CASSAGRELYEQYF. CDR3 nucleotides: TGTGCCAGCAGTGCGGGCCGGGAACTCTACGAGCAGTACTTC. The full variable domain, in which reference TRBV2 and TRBJ2-7 provide the parts outside the CDR3, is EPEVTQTPSHQVTQMGQEVILRCVPISNHLYFYWYRQILGQKVEFLVSFYNNEISEKSEIFDDQFSVERPDGSNFTLKIRSTKLEDSAMYFCASSAGRELYEQYFGPGTRLTVT.

The V gene is TRBV28, the J gene TRBJ2-7; 9 bases line up with TRBD2. The V gene end was trimmed by 7 bases and the J gene end by 0 bases; junction bases not matched to a gene: 13. This CDR3 spans 17 amino acids. Germline-derived CDR1 and CDR2 are MDHEN and SYDVKM. CDR3 nucleotides: TGTGCCAGCATGGTGACTAGCGGACATCAGAACTCCTACGAGCAGTACTTC. Encoded protein: CASMVTSGHQNSYEQYF.

The rearrangement uses TRBV2 and TRBJ1-3; D is undetermined. The V gene lost 4 bases and the J gene lost 1 base, with 5 bases spanning the gap. The CDR3 has 13 residues. The V gene's germline CDR1 is SNHLY and CDR2 FYNNEI. CDR3 DNA: TGTGCCAGCAGTGCAGATTCTGGAAACACCATATATTTT. This encodes CASSADSGNTIYF.

The CDR3, as DNA: TGTGCCAGCAGAAGTTTTCCAGGGACAGGAAACACCATATATTTT. It is translated as CASRSFPGTGNTIYF. V is TRBV2 and J is TRBJ1-3, with a weak D call TRBD1 (6 bases). The CDR3 runs 15 residues. The ends were cut back, 6 bases at V and 4 bases at J, with 16 bases in the middle. The germline gives CDR1 SNHLY, CDR2 FYNNEI.

The sample holds many counts of this clone. CDR3 in amino acids: CASSIDHSGGHNEQFF. CDR3 DNA: TGTGCCAGTAGTATAGATCATAGCGGGGGCCACAATGAGCAGTTCTTC. V gene TRBV19 combines with J gene TRBJ2-1; the match to TRBD2 covers 9 bases. J was trimmed by 5 bases and V by 0 bases; bases with no gene match: 5. In germline, CDR1 is LNHDA, CDR2 SQIVND (reference sequence). This CDR3 spans 16 amino acids.

The CDR3 is CASSIAGQGVSNEKLFF. CDR3 coding DNA: TGTGCCAGTAGTATAGCCGGACAGGGGGTGTCTAATGAAAAACTGTTTTTT. The rearrangement links TRBV19 to TRBJ1-4; TRBD1 aligns across 10 bases. V gave up 1 base and J gave up 3 bases; unmatched junction bases: 5. CDR1 and CDR2 (germline): LNHDA, SQIVND (reference sequence). There are 17 residues in the CDR3.

The genes are TRBV5-4 and TRBJ2-2; 8 bases match TRBD2. The CDR3 loop spans 15 amino acids. CDR1 and CDR2 (germline): SGHNT, YYREEE (reference sequence). V was clipped by 4 bases and J by 6 bases; unmatched bases: 8. CDR3 sequence: CASSAGTSKAGELFF. The CDR3 DNA sequence: TGTGCCAGCAGCGCCGGGACTAGTAAGGCCGGGGAGCTGTTTTTT.

The rearrangement joins TRBV7-9 to TRBJ2-4, with TRBD1 matching 9 bases. Trimming took 3 bases from V and 6 from J; bases not matched to a gene: 9. The CDR3 is 16 residues long. In germline, CDR1 is SEHNR, CDR2 FQNEAQ (reference sequence). CDR3 nucleotides: TGTGCCAGCAGCTTCGACACCGGGACAGGGAGAAACATTCAGTACTTC. Translating gives CASSFDTGTGRNIQYF.

This chain links TRBV7-2 with TRBJ2-4, with 16 bases fitting TRBD2. In germline, CDR1 is SGHTA, CDR2 FQGNSA. The CDR3 loop spans 18 amino acids. The V segment lost 3 bases and the J segment 9 bases; nucleotides outside the gene matches: 11. DNA of the CDR3: TGTGCCAGCAGCTTCGCCGGGACTAGCGGGGGGGCTCTCAGCATTCAGTACTTC. Amino acid sequence: CASSFAGTSGGALSIQYF.